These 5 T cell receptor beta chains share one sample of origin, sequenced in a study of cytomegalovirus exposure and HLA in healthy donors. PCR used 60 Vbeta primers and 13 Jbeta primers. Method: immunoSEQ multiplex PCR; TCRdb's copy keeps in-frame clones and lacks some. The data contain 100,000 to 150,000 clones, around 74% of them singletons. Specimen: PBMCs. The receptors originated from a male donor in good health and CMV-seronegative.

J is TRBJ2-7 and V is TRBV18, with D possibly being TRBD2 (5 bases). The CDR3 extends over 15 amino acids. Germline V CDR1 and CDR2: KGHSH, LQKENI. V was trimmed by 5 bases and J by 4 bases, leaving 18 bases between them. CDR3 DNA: TGTGCCAGCTCATTGCGGACTCACGAAGTTTACGAGCAGTACTTC. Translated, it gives CASSLRTHEVYEQYF.

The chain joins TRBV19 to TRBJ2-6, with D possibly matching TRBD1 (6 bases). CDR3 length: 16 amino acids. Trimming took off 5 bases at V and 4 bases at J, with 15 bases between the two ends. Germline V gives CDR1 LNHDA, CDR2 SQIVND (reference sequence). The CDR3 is CASSPHQGLGANVLTF. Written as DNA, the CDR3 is TGTGCCAGTAGTCCTCACCAGGGGCTAGGGGCCAACGTCCTGACTTTC.

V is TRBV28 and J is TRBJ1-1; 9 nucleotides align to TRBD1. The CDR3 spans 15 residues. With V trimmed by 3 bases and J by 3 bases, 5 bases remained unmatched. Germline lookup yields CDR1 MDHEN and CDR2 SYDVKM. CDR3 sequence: CASSFWDRVDTEAFF. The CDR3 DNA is TGTGCCAGCAGTTTTTGGGACAGGGTTGACACTGAAGCTTTCTTT. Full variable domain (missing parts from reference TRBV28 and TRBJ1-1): DVKVTQSSRYLVKRTGEKVFLECVQDMDHENMFWYRQDPGLGLRLIYFSYDVKMKEKGDIPEGYSVSREKKERFSLILESASTNQTSMYLCASSFWDRVDTEAFFGQGTRLTVV.

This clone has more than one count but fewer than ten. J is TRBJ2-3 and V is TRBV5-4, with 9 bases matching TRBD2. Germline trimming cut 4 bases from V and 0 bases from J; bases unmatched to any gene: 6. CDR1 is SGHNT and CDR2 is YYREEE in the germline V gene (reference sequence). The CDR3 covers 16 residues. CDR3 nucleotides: TGTGCCAGCAGCGCACGGACTAGCGTTAGCACAGATACGCAGTATTTT. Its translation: CASSARTSVSTDTQYF.

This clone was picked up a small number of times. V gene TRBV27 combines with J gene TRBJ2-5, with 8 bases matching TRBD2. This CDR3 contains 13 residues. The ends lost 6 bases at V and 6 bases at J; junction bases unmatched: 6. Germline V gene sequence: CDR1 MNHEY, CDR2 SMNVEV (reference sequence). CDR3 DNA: TGTGCCAGCAGATTTAGCGGGAAAAAGACCCAGTACTTC. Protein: CASRFSGKKTQYF.